The 14 T cell receptor beta chains reported below all come from one sample, sequenced in a study of blood T cells in healthy people across ages. Sample-barcoded 5' priming and a J-beta primer mix drove a second PCR of about 6 to 12 cycles. Using its own MiXCR run on the 5' RACE reads, TCRdb lists one record per CDR3 protein. The table records just over 1 million distinct CDR3 sequences, more than 40% of them present only once. The sequencing sample was made of blood. The receptors stem from a woman in her fifties or sixties in good health.

The chain joins TRBV4-1 to TRBJ1-5; no reliable D call. The V end was cut by 0 bases, the J end by 5 bases, with 11 bases between. The CDR3 has 15 amino acids. The germline gives CDR1 MGHRA, CDR2 YSYEKL. The CDR3 is CASSQEYSRDQPQHF. The CDR3 DNA reads TGCGCCAGCAGCCAAGAATACTCGAGGGATCAGCCCCAGCATTTT.

This clonotype has at least ten counts. This CDR3 reads CASSYLGQGSETQYF. The DNA for the CDR3 is TGTGCCAGCAGTTACCTGGGACAGGGGTCGGAGACCCAGTACTTC. The genes are TRBV6-2 or TRBV6-3 and TRBJ2-5; 10 bases match TRBD1. CDR1 and CDR2 from the germline V gene are MNHEY and SVGEGT. This CDR3 is 15 amino acids long. V was clipped by 2 bases and J by 5 bases; unmatched bases: 5.

The sample holds a few counts of this clonotype. The chain carries TRBV29-1 and TRBJ2-3; 7 bases match TRBD1. The CDR3 covers 13 residues. V shed 7 bases, J shed 6 bases, and the junction held 10 bases outside the gene matches. Germline V lookup: CDR1 SQVTM, CDR2 ANQGSEA. The CDR3 nucleotides read TGCAGCGCCGACAGGGTGGGAGTGGATACGCAGTATTTT. Encoded protein: CSADRVGVDTQYF.

As regards this clonotype: A much more abundant neighbour one base away suggests this may be a read error. No DNA is shown, since the ends of the CDR3 on it are uncertain; the CDR3 is the one TCRdb lists. The chain links TRBV7-2 to TRBJ2-1. The length of the CDR3 is 15 amino acids, counting both ends. Germline CDR1 SGHTA, CDR2 FQGNSA. CDR3 residues: CASSSVALGINEQVF.

This chain links TRBV11-2 with TRBJ2-7; D may be TRBD1 (6 bases). Judging by the DNA end, TRBJ2-1 fits better; the J call may be wrong. CDR3 length equals 15 residues. Germline CDR1 and CDR2: SGHAT and FQNNGV. The CDR3 sequence: CASSLTDSLLGAQFF. The CDR3 region has the DNA TGTGCCAGCAGCCTAACCGACAGCCTTTTGGGGGCTCAGTTCTTC.

This chain links TRBV3-1 with TRBJ2-2; D is undetermined. Deletions cut 7 bases from V and 4 bases from J, with 10 bases between. The CDR3 length is 13 residues. Germline V CDR1 and CDR2: LGHDT, YNNKEL (reference sequence). CDR3 sequence reads: CASIELSTGELFF. The CDR3 coding sequence is TGTGCCAGCATCGAGCTTAGCACCGGGGAGCTGTTTTTT.

CDR3 sequence reads: CASLGVSYNEQFF. The CDR3 nucleotides read TGTGCCAGTCTAGGGGTCTCCTACAATGAGCAGTTCTTC. This chain uses TRBV6-2 or TRBV6-3 with TRBJ2-1; D is possibly TRBD1 (5 bases). The CDR3 is 13 residues long. The V gene's germline CDR1 is MNHEY and CDR2 SVGEGT. Trimming cost V 9 bases and J 0 bases, with 9 bases left between them.

J is TRBJ2-5 and V is TRBV7-9; no clear D gene. Trimming pared 5 bases from V and 1 base from J, leaving 11 bases between. Germline CDR1 SEHNR, CDR2 FQNEAQ (reference sequence). The CDR3 runs 14 residues. CDR3 bases: TGTGCCAGCAGCCTGGTCCCGCGCCAAGAGACCCAGTACTTC. It codes for CASSLVPRQETQYF. Full variable domain (rest looked up from reference TRBV7-9 and TRBJ2-5): DTGVSQNPRHKITKRGQNVTFRCDPISEHNRLYWYRQTLGQGPEFLTYFQNEAQLEKSRLLSDRFSAERPKGSFSTLEIQRTEQGDSAMYLCASSLVPRQETQYFGPGTRLLVL.

This clonotype has a handful of counts. The chain recombines TRBV27 with TRBJ2-7; 10 bases align to TRBD2. Germline V CDR1 and CDR2: MNHEY, SMNVEV (reference sequence). This CDR3 contains 15 residues. V was pared by 2 bases and J by 2 bases, with 3 bases of the junction left unmatched. The CDR3 sequence is CASSLQGLAPYEQYF. CDR3 bases: TGTGCCAGCAGTTTACAGGGACTAGCGCCCTACGAGCAGTACTTC.

This chain uses TRBV14 with TRBJ1-1; maybe TRBD1 (6 bases). This CDR3 spans 15 amino acids. Germline V CDR1 and CDR2: SGHDN, FVKESK. V lost 2 bases, J lost 1 base, and 11 bases lay in between. The CDR3 reads CASSQQTGWNTEAFF. For the CDR3, the DNA is TGTGCCAGCAGCCAACAAACAGGGTGGAACACTGAAGCTTTCTTT. Drawing the rest from reference TRBV14 and TRBJ1-1, the complete variable domain is EAGVTQFPSHSVIEKGQTVTLRCDPISGHDNLYWYRRVMGKEIKFLLHFVKESKQDESGMPNNRFLAERTGGTYSTLKVQPAELEDSGVYFCASSQQTGWNTEAFFGQGTRLTVV.

The gene calls are TRBV9 and TRBJ1-2; D is possibly TRBD1 (6 bases). Germline V gene sequence: CDR1 SGDLS, CDR2 YYNGEE. V lost 1 base to trimming and J lost 3 bases, with 16 bases between them. The CDR3 loop spans 16 amino acids. The CDR3 DNA sequence: TGTGCCAGCAGCGTACAAGGGTCAGGGGTCTACTATGGCTACACCTTC. Its translation is CASSVQGSGVYYGYTF.

A single count supports this clonotype. The chain uses TRBV6-1 and TRBJ2-7; TRBD2 matches at 9 bases. The CDR3 is made up of 15 amino acids. Germline V gene data show CDR1 as MNHNS and CDR2 as SASEGT. V lost 3 bases and J lost 3; bases outside the gene matches: 6. CDR3 in DNA: TGTGCCAGCAGTGAGCCGGGACTAGCAGTCTACGAGCAGTACTTC. Translated, it gives CASSEPGLAVYEQYF.

This clonotype was observed a few times. The chain combines TRBV12-3 or TRBV12-4 with TRBJ1-1; TRBD1 matches 9 bases. The CDR3 sequence is 14 residues long. V gave up 5 bases and J gave up 4 bases; unmatched junction bases: 5. CDR3 in DNA: TGTGCCAGCAGTCAGGGGACAGGGACCACTGAAGCTTTCTTT. Residues: CASSQGTGTTEAFF.

The J gene is TRBJ2-1, the V gene TRBV29-1; 8 nucleotides agree with TRBD2. Unmatched junction bases numbered 6, after V lost 0 bases and J lost 2 bases. Germline CDR1 and CDR2: SQVTM and ANQGSEA. The CDR3 is made up of 16 amino acids. CDR3 loop: CSVEDVPGGPYNEQFF. In nucleotides, the CDR3 is TGCAGCGTTGAAGATGTCCCGGGAGGGCCCTACAATGAGCAGTTCTTC.